The entry that follows covers one T cell receptor (beta chain) sequence. This clone's antigen is unknown. Base qualities were left out, and no much larger clone turns up one base away. The donors belonged to the validation cohort of under 150 subjects, which was separate from the roughly 670-subject first cohort. The data were taken from a study of cytomegalovirus exposure and HLA in healthy donors (dated by TCRdb to about 2017). A note on the overall study: According to a later analysis, one platform produced both the roughly 110 validation repertoires and the 620 or so repertoires of the first cohort. The study aimed to test whether signatures of past pathogen exposure could be identified by cataloging public T cell receptors. In addition to the first cohort of around 670 subjects, a separate validation cohort of about 120 different subjects was used. To predict cytomegalovirus infection status, the study brought together high-throughput TCR immunosequencing, statistical association of individual TCRs with disease status, and machine learning. The study at large found these results: While some public TCRs were present in many individuals, most TCR sequences turned up only very rarely across donors. The classifier was reported to diagnose cytomegalovirus status with high specificity and sensitivity in both the original and validation cohorts. In a later analysis, TCRs clustered in the first cohort were found to also tend to co-occur in the roughly 120 validation repertoires, with 90% to 95% of cluster scores above 0. In the study, around 160 TCR beta chains were listed as associated with cytomegalovirus. The authors suggested that the approach could potentially be extended to other disease states and immunological phenotypes. The validation cohort had no HLA typing available for a later analysis, so co-occurrence within that cohort was assessed over all 120 or so repertoires. In vitro tests confirmed that a few of the cytomegalovirus-associated TCR beta chains recognize cytomegalovirus antigens.

The library came from the immunoSEQ multiplex PCR assay. In the paper's pipeline: A statistical classification framework was built for diagnosing cytomegalovirus status from the catalog of TCR beta chain sequences. TCRdb carries this immuneACCESS record with in-frame sequences only. Its versions omit some clonotypes, under half of them owing to an unresolved V gene in the studies checked, with the rest unexplained. That table is the source of V, J and clone size, and D and trimming were worked out from the DNA. For this sample there are about 65,000 clones; approximately 96% appear just once. Together, the top ten hold roughly 4.4% of the sample. The TCR was taken from a man younger than 35 in good health and CMV-seropositive. Sequencing used PBMCs.

In nucleotides, the sequence is TGTGCCAGCAGCTTTGAGTCCCAACAGGGCAACACTGAAGCTTTCTTT. Its protein is CASSFESQQGNTEAFF. The V and J genes are TRBV12-1 and TRBJ1-1; TRBD1 is the table's D call, not checked against the DNA. TRBV12-1 is reported as a pseudogene. There are 16 amino acids in the CDR3, from cysteine to phenylalanine inclusive. The entry retains the CDR3 DNA only, 48 bases that are in frame from base 1.